This T cell receptor beta chain originates from a study of shared clonotypes between healthy human individuals. Overall study results and limits: Blood was the only sampled material, and tissue repertoires likely differ.

Sequenced by immunoSEQ multiplex PCR; TCRdb stores in-frame clones only, minus some. The sample lists around 1.9 million clones; about 92% were seen once. The naive CD8 fraction comprised CD45RO-negative cells positively selected for CCR7 and excluded terminally differentiated effector memory CD45RA+ cells. The CDR3 contains 14 residues. V lost 6 bases and J lost 3, with 15 bases in between. Germline V gene sequence: CDR1 MDHEN, CDR2 SYDVKM. Remarks on this clone: Its antigen remains unknown.

The chain is built from TRBV28 and TRBJ2-7; D might be TRBD2 (6 bases). This receptor was obtained from a man aged 18 to 29 in good health. Some clones in this sample may be carry-over from other donors' samples. The specimen sequenced was naive CD8+ T cells from PBMCs. The CDR3 here is CASRVGGENYEQYF. CDR3 DNA: TGTGCCAGCAGAGTAGGAGGGGAGAACTACGAGCAGTACTTC.